The TCR beta chain under discussion was sequenced for a study of blood T cell repertoires in COVID-19. Looking at the study overall: Samples taken during acute and convalescent COVID-19 were collected in the United States, Italy and Spain. T cells, B-cell-depleted T cells, or PBMCs supplied cDNA or gDNA.

Using immunoSEQ multiplex PCR, the repertoire was profiled, and TCRdb retains in-frame clones only, with some absent. The profile shows fewer than 200,000 clones, about nine tenths of them singletons. This clone has a single count. The CDR3 runs 13 residues. Germline CDR1 reads SGHRS; CDR2 reads YFSETQ. V gave up 0 bases and J gave up 4 bases, with 5 bases separating them. The sample taken for sequencing was peripheral blood. The receptor's source is a man aged 60 to 69 with acute or convalescent COVID-19. This chain joins TRBV5-1 and TRBJ2-1, with D hard to call. This chain's CDR3 is CASSLDQYNEQFF. CDR3 DNA: TGCGCCAGCAGCTTGGACCAGTACAATGAGCAGTTCTTC.